The 8 T cell receptor beta chains in this list originate from one sample, sequenced in a study of shared clonotypes between healthy human individuals. Libraries were prepared by immunoSEQ multiplex PCR; TCRdb keeps only in-frame clonotypes and omits some of them. The sample consists of approximately 1,000,000 clones, about 80% of them appearing once. Input material: memory CD4+ T cells from PBMCs. Subset described: CD45RA-negative fraction. Every receptor here comes from a man between 18 and 35 years old in good health. Some clones in this sample may be carry-over from other donors' samples.

The chain employs TRBV5-1 and TRBJ2-2, with D possibly called TRBD1 or TRBD2 (6 bases each). The germline V and J ends were trimmed by 1 base and 6 bases, with 16 bases remaining between them. The CDR3 covers 16 residues. Germline V lookup: CDR1 SGHRS, CDR2 YFSETQ. The CDR3, as DNA: TGCGCCAGCAGCTTGAATCCGACTAGGGGGTCCGGGGAGCTGTTTTTT. It specifies CASSLNPTRGSGELFF.

The V gene is TRBV19, the J gene TRBJ1-3, with TRBD1 as a possible D gene (6 bases). The CDR3 length is 15 residues. Per the germline V gene, CDR1 is LNHDA and CDR2 is SQIVND (reference sequence). Between the trimmed V and J ends, which lost 5 bases and 1 base, there was a span of 12 bases. CDR3 amino acids: CASSSYRVSGNTIYF. The CDR3 DNA reads TGTGCCAGTAGTTCCTACAGGGTATCTGGAAACACCATATATTTT.

V is TRBV7-8 and J is TRBJ2-7; 10 bases match TRBD2. Germline assignment: CDR1 SGHVS and CDR2 FQNEAQ. V lost 5 bases, J lost 0 bases, and 4 bases stayed unmatched. The CDR3 covers 15 residues. CDR3 in DNA: TGTGCCAGCAGCCAGAGCGGGAGGGCCTCCTACGAGCAGTACTTC. Protein product: CASSQSGRASYEQYF.

This rearrangement joins TRBV7-9 to TRBJ2-5; D unresolved. The CDR3 runs to 12 residues. The V and J ends lost 5 bases and 5 bases respectively, with 9 bases between them. From germline, CDR1 is SEHNR and CDR2 FQNEAQ (reference sequence). DNA for the CDR3: TGTGCCAGCAGCCGATCACAGGAGACCCAGTACTTC. Its translation is CASSRSQETQYF. Based on the CDR3 plus reference TRBV7-9 and TRBJ2-5, the full variable domain is DTGVSQNPRHKITKRGQNVTFRCDPISEHNRLYWYRQTLGQGPEFLTYFQNEAQLEKSRLLSDRFSAERPKGSFSTLEIQRTEQGDSAMYLCASSRSQETQYFGPGTRLLVL.

This sequence joins TRBV20-1 and TRBJ2-1; D remains unclear. CDR3 size: 11 residues. Germline V lookup: CDR1 DFQATT, CDR2 SNEGSKA (reference sequence). Trimming took off 4 bases at V and 3 bases at J, with 4 bases between the two ends. CDR3 region: CSATDYNEQFF. The CDR3 DNA reads as TGCAGTGCTACGGACTACAATGAGCAGTTCTTC.

J is TRBJ1-4 and V is TRBV5-1; D uncertain. In germline, CDR1 is SGHRS, CDR2 YFSETQ. V lost 0 bases, J lost 2 bases, and 8 bases lay in between. The CDR3 has 15 amino acids. The CDR3 loop is CASSLGVGTNEKLFF. Written as DNA, the CDR3 is TGCGCCAGCAGCTTGGGGGTTGGGACTAATGAAAAACTGTTTTTT.

V gene TRBV27 combines with J gene TRBJ2-1; D perhaps matches TRBD2 (6 bases). The germline gives CDR1 MNHEY, CDR2 SMNVEV (reference sequence). The CDR3 runs to 17 residues. Trimming shortened V by 2 bases and J by 4 bases, and 18 bases separated the two germline ends. CDR3 region: CASSLAGSAGSYNEQFF. CDR3 nucleotides: TGTGCCAGCAGTTTAGCGGGCTCGGCGGGGTCTTACAATGAGCAGTTCTTC.

The rearrangement links TRBV4-2 to TRBJ1-4; D is possibly TRBD1 (5 bases). Germline-derived CDR1 and CDR2 are LGHNA and YNFKEQ. CDR3 size: 15 residues. The germline V and J ends were trimmed by 4 bases and 5 bases, with 14 bases remaining between them. The CDR3 protein is CASSRDSHGNEKLFF. The DNA of the CDR3 is TGTGCCAGCAGCCGGGACTCGCACGGGAATGAAAAACTGTTTTTT.